These 4 T cell receptor beta chains were all obtained from the same sample, sequenced in a study of OX40 agonist ivuxolimab in advanced cancers. Repertoires were generated with immunoSEQ multiplex PCR, while TCRdb's copy carries only in-frame clones and drops some. This table holds approximately 70,000 clones, about four fifths found once. This sample comprised CD4+ or CD8+ T cells sorted from blood, obtained in a trial of the OX40 agonist ivuxolimab. The receptors were gathered from an adult with an advanced solid tumor such as melanoma, head and neck, liver or kidney cancer.

V usage is TRBV27 and J usage is TRBJ2-1, with D maybe TRBD2 (7 bases). The CDR3 extends over 15 amino acids. Germline CDR1 and CDR2: MNHEY and SMNVEV (reference sequence). Trimming left V 3 bases short and J 3 bases short, with 12 bases between. This CDR3 reads CASSFREGVYNEQFF. DNA for the CDR3: TGTGCCAGCAGTTTTAGGGAGGGGGTCTACAATGAGCAGTTCTTC.

This chain joins TRBV2 and TRBJ1-4, with 8 bases fitting TRBD1. The ends lost 6 bases at V and 5 bases at J; junction bases unmatched: 5. CDR3 length equals 14 residues. Germline V gene sequence: CDR1 SNHLY, CDR2 FYNNEI. CDR3 sequence: CASSRDRKNEKLFF. The CDR3 DNA reads as TGTGCCAGCAGCCGGGACAGGAAAAATGAAAAACTGTTTTTT.

The J gene is TRBJ2-1, the V gene TRBV6-5, with unresolved D. Trimming pared 6 bases from V and 5 bases from J, leaving 17 bases between. The germline CDR1 and CDR2 sequences are MNHEY and SVGAGI. The CDR3 loop spans 15 amino acids. The CDR3 DNA is TGTGCCAGCAGCTTTCTTTTCTCCGGAGACAATGAGCAGTTCTTC. This translates into CASSFLFSGDNEQFF.

The chain carries TRBV7-2 and TRBJ2-7; 16 nucleotides match TRBD2. CDR3 size: 15 residues. Germline loops: CDR1 SGHTA, CDR2 FQGNSA. Trimming took 6 bases from V and 7 from J; bases not matched to a gene: 6. In DNA form, the CDR3 reads TGTGCCAGCAGACCCGGGACTAGCGGGGGGGGTGAGCAGTACTTC. This translates into CASRPGTSGGGEQYF.